Listed below are T cell receptor beta chains from one sample, sequenced in a study of response to subunit inactivated influenza vaccine. One entry per CDR3 protein, called by TCRdb with MiXCR from the RT-PCR reads. Here the sample spans about 190,000 distinct CDR3 sequences, 13% to 15% being singletons. The specimen comprised CD8+ T cells sorted from PBMCs, sampled 4 to 6 days after vaccination. The receptors were sampled from a man aged 50 to 59 who received an inactivated influenza vaccine. CDR3s include the opening cysteine and the closing phenylalanine or tryptophan. D genes are given only for firm matches. A row's size may be missing; if present it is once, few, many or a size class.

TRBJ1-2 TRBV4-3 NA few CASSQVGSGPNYGYTF TGCGCCAGCAGCCAAGTGGGCTCAGGGCCTAACTATGGCTACACCTTC
TRBJ2-3 TRBV4-2 TRBD2 many CASGQRGSTDTQYF TGTGCCAGCGGCCAGCGGGGTAGCACAGATACGCAGTATTTT
TRBJ1-6 TRBV15 TRBD1 few CATSREQGEAPLHF TGTGCCACCAGCAGAGAACAGGGGGAAGCACCCCTCCACTTT
TRBJ2-2 TRBV4-1 TRBD1 few CASSQLDRGPFRTGELFF TGCGCCAGCAGCCAGCTAGACAGGGGCCCCTTCCGAACCGGGGAGCTGTTTTTT
TRBJ2-1 TRBV4-3 NA many CASSSKRSSYNEQFF TGCGCCAGCAGCTCTAAGCGGAGCTCCTACAATGAGCAGTTCTTC
TRBJ1-6 TRBV7-9 NA NA CASSITALGSPLHF TGTGCCAGCAGTATTACAGCTCTGGGTTCACCCCTCCACTTT
TRBJ2-3 TRBV7-2 TRBD2 many CASSLAHGRTLTDTQYF TGTGCCAGCAGCTTAGCGCACGGGAGGACCCTCACAGATACGCAGTATTTT
TRBJ2-7 TRBV12-3/TRBV12-4 TRBD2 few CASSPQLAGGPSYEQYF TGTGCCAGCAGTCCGCAATTAGCGGGGGGGCCGTCCTACGAGCAGTACTTC
TRBJ2-7 TRBV6-2/TRBV6-3 NA few CASSYPRDPPHEQYF TGTGCCAGCAGTTATCCCCGGGACCCACCCCACGAGCAGTACTTC
TRBJ2-7 TRBV6-1 TRBD2 few CASSPPWASGEREQYF TGTGCCAGCAGTCCCCCCTGGGCTAGCGGGGAACGGGAGCAGTACTTC
TRBJ2-6 TRBV12-3/TRBV12-4 NA NA CASRGSGANVLTF TGTGCCAGTAGGGGTTCCGGGGCCAACGTCCTGACTTTC
TRBJ2-1 TRBV11-2 NA few CASSLEASEVNEQFF TGTGCCAGCAGCTTAGAGGCTAGCGAAGTCAATGAGCAGTTCTTC
TRBJ1-6 TRBV12-3/TRBV12-4 NA NA CASSLRENNSPLHF TGTGCCAGCAGTTTACGGGAAAATAATTCACCCCTCCACTTT
TRBJ2-5 TRBV12-3/TRBV12-4 NA few CASSTTSRATQYF TGTGCCAGCAGTACGACCTCAAGGGCGACCCAGTACTTC
TRBJ2-1 TRBV20-1 TRBD1 NA CSAIGQVPYYNEQFF TGCAGTGCTATAGGACAGGTCCCCTACTACAATGAGCAGTTCTTC
TRBJ2-7 TRBV7-3 NA many CASSLTAGNYEQYF TGTGCCAGCAGCTTAACGGCAGGAAACTACGAGCAGTACTTC
TRBJ2-7 TRBV12-3/TRBV12-4 TRBD1 NA CASSLASTGNEQYF TGTGCCAGCAGTTTAGCGTCGACAGGGAACGAGCAGTACTTC
TRBJ2-1 TRBV19 TRBD2 NA CASSKLVAGAPGEQFF TGTGCCAGTAGTAAGTTGGTAGCGGGAGCCCCTGGGGAGCAGTTCTTC
TRBJ2-7 TRBV6-5 NA NA CASSSYITGAVGIEQYF TGTGCCAGCAGTTCCTATATAACCGGGGCAGTAGGTATCGAGCAGTACTTC
TRBJ2-1 TRBV4-3 TRBD2 NA CASSQETGLAGNEHFF TGCGCCAGCAGCCAAGAGACGGGACTAGCGGGCAATGAGCACTTCTTC
TRBJ2-7 TRBV7-6 TRBD1 many CASSQTKGQGDYEQYF TGTGCCAGCAGCCAAACAAAAGGACAGGGGGACTACGAGCAGTACTTC
TRBJ2-2 TRBV7-9 NA few CASSLFRNTGELFF TGTGCCAGCAGCTTATTTCGGAACACCGGGGAGCTGTTTTTT
TRBJ2-3 TRBV12-2 NA NA CASRSRQSRDTQYF TGTGCAAGTCGCTCCAGACAGAGTAGGGATACGCAGTATTTT
TRBJ2-5 TRBV4-1 NA few CASSHGQSGQYF TGCGCCAGCAGCCACGGACAGTCGGGCCAGTACTTC
TRBJ2-7 TRBV4-3 TRBD1 few CASSQGGQADAKYF TGCGCCAGCAGCCAGGGCGGACAGGCGGACGCGAAGTACTTC
TRBJ1-3 TRBV12-3/TRBV12-4 NA NA CASSRTGSGNTIYF TGTGCCAGCAGTCGTACAGGGTCTGGAAACACCATATATTTT
TRBJ2-2 TRBV15 NA few CATSTQGLGTGELFF TGTGCCACCAGCACACAGGGACTGGGCACCGGGGAGCTGTTTTTT
TRBJ1-2 TRBV12-3/TRBV12-4 NA NA CASSPGTTLYGYTF TGTGCCAGCAGTCCCGGGACAACCCTCTATGGCTACACCTTC
TRBJ2-1 TRBV28 TRBD2 NA CASSPAAGGPHEQFF TGTGCCAGCAGTCCGGCAGCGGGAGGGCCGCATGAGCAGTTCTTC
TRBJ2-7 TRBV29-1 TRBD1 NA CSVEFRGNNYEQYF TGCAGCGTTGAATTCAGGGGGAATAACTACGAGCAGTACTTC
TRBJ2-1 TRBV3-1 NA NA CASSQGFAYNEQFF TGTGCCAGCAGCCAAGGGTTCGCCTACAATGAGCAGTTCTTC
TRBJ2-7 TRBV27 TRBD1 NA CASRNRGHNEQYF TGTGCCAGCAGGAACAGGGGGCACAACGAGCAGTACTTC